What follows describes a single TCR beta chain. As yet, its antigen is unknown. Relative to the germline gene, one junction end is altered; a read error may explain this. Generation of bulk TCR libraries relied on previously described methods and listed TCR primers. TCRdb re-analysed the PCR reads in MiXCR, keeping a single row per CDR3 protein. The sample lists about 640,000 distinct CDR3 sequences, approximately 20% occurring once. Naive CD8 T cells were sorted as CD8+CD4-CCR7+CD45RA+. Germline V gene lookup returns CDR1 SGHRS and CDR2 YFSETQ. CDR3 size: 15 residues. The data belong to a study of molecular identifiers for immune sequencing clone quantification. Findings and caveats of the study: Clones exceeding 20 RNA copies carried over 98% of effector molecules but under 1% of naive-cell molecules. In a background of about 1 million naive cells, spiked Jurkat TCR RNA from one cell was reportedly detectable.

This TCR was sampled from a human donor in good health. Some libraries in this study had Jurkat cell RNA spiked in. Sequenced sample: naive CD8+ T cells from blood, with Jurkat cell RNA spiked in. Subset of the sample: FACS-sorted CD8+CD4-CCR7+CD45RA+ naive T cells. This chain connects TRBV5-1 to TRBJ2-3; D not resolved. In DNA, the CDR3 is TGCGCCGGCAGCTTGGAAGGGATCAGCACAGATACGCAGTATTTT. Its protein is CAGSLEGISTDTQYF.